Below are 12 T cell receptor beta chains sequenced from a single sample in a study of CD8 T cells in ankylosing spondylitis. Study results and limitations: A motif in TCR beta, a set of 8 or 9 highly homologous variants, appeared characteristic of ankylosing spondylitis blood.

Each CDR3 protein gets one entry after TCRdb re-called the 5' RACE reads with MiXCR. The sample includes under 950,000 distinct CDR3 sequences, around 20% of them seen just once. These receptors' targets are unknown. Sequenced: blood, either unsorted or a sorted T cell fraction (not recorded which). These receptors originate from a male donor with ankylosing spondylitis.

The table lists this clonotype with a few counts. The gene calls are TRBV10-3 and TRBJ1-2, with 10 bases matching TRBD1. V gave up 3 bases and J gave up 7 bases; unmatched junction bases: 11. This CDR3 contains 16 residues. Germline CDR1 is ENHRY and CDR2 is SYGVKD. CDR3: CAISDEDRGMFGGYTF. CDR3 DNA: TGTGCCATCAGTGATGAGGACAGGGGGATGTTCGGTGGCTACACCTTC.

The chain recombines TRBV20-1 with TRBJ2-7; D perhaps matches TRBD1 (6 bases). The CDR3 runs 12 residues. Germline assignment: CDR1 DFQATT and CDR2 SNEGSKA (reference sequence). The DNA for the CDR3 is TGCAGCGGACGACAGGAACCTACTGAGCAGTACTTC. Translation gives CSGRQEPTEQYF.

This clonotype was found a few times. The chain links TRBV7-8 to TRBJ2-5; 9 bases map to TRBD1. Per the germline V gene, CDR1 is SGHVS and CDR2 is FQNEAQ. This CDR3 spans 16 amino acids. Unmatched junction bases numbered 12, after V lost 5 bases and J lost 5 bases. CDR3 coding DNA: TGTGCCAGCAGCCTATTGACGGGACAGGGTCGCGAGACCCAGTACTTC. It encodes CASSLLTGQGRETQYF.

In its sample, this clonotype was seen many times. The genes are TRBV5-1 and TRBJ2-3, with D perhaps TRBD1 or TRBD2 (5 bases each). The CDR3 covers 14 residues. The germline V gene has CDR1 SGHRS and CDR2 YFSETQ. V lost 1 base and J 4 bases, leaving 10 bases between the germline ends. This chain's CDR3 is CASSLQGVADTQYF. CDR3 nucleotides: TGCGCCAGCAGCTTGCAGGGAGTGGCAGATACGCAGTATTTT.

The V gene is TRBV18, the J gene TRBJ1-2, with 7 bases fitting TRBD1. The CDR3 length is 14 residues. In germline, CDR1 is KGHSH, CDR2 LQKENI. J lost 0 bases, V lost 10 bases, and 8 bases had no gene match. The CDR3 DNA is TGTGCCATTTCCCGGGACAGTGCTAACTATGGCTACACCTTC. This gives the protein CAISRDSANYGYTF.

This rearrangement joins TRBV6-1 to TRBJ1-6; no reliable D call. Germline loops: CDR1 MNHNS, CDR2 SASEGT. The CDR3 length is 14 residues. Trimming cost V 6 bases and J 8 bases, with 14 bases left between them. The chain's CDR3 is CASRRSPIDSPLHF. The CDR3, as DNA: TGTGCCAGCAGGCGGTCCCCAATCGATTCACCCCTCCACTTT.

The chain combines TRBV24-1 with TRBJ2-1, with 7 bases fitting TRBD2. V was pared by 3 bases and J by 5 bases, with 21 bases of the junction left unmatched. Per germline, CDR1 KGHDR and CDR2 SFDVKD. The CDR3 spans 20 residues. CDR3 region: CATSDPSGAQRGWVHNEQFF. CDR3 nucleotide sequence: TGTGCCACCAGTGATCCTAGCGGAGCACAACGGGGGTGGGTTCACAATGAGCAGTTCTTC.

The genes are TRBV12-3 or TRBV12-4 and TRBJ2-7; no clear D gene. The V end was cut by 5 bases, the J end by 2 bases, with 13 bases between. The CDR3 spans 14 residues. CDR3 sequence (DNA): TGTGCCAGCAGTCCTGGCGTCAGAACCTACGAGCAGTACTTC. Translating gives CASSPGVRTYEQYF.

In its sample, this clonotype was seen a few times. V usage is TRBV24-1 and J usage is TRBJ2-5; D is undetermined. This CDR3 has 13 residues. Germline lookup yields CDR1 KGHDR and CDR2 SFDVKD. V was clipped by 2 bases and J by 5 bases, with 8 bases between them. Here the CDR3 reads CATSDSKGETQYF. The DNA for the CDR3 is TGTGCCACCAGTGATTCCAAGGGCGAGACCCAGTACTTC.

The CDR3 spells CSASGQGNEQYF. CDR3 nucleotides: TGCAGTGCCAGTGGACAGGGGAACGAGCAGTACTTC. The chain uses TRBV20-1 and TRBJ2-7; 9 bases map to TRBD1. The V gene's germline CDR1 is DFQATT and CDR2 SNEGSKA (reference sequence). There are 12 residues in the CDR3. Trimming at V came to 6 bases and at J to 5 bases, leaving 5 bases not matched to a gene.

In its sample, this clonotype was seen many times. For the CDR3, the DNA is TGCGCCAGCAGCCAAGAGGCAGGGAGGGGGACAGATACGCAGTATTTT. This encodes CASSQEAGRGTDTQYF. The rearrangement links TRBV4-3 to TRBJ2-3; D may be TRBD2 (7 bases). The germline V and J ends were trimmed by 0 bases and 3 bases, with 13 bases remaining between them. Germline V CDR1 and CDR2: LGHNA, YSLEER. The CDR3 sequence is 16 residues long.

J is TRBJ1-2 and V is TRBV20-1; tentative D call: TRBD1 (5 bases). This CDR3 comprises 12 residues. CDR1 and CDR2 from the germline V gene are DFQATT and SNEGSKA (reference sequence). Trimming left V 3 bases short and J 4 bases short, with 9 bases between. The CDR3 DNA reads TGCAGTGCTAGTTCCGGGGGCTATGGCTACACCTTC. Encoded protein: CSASSGGYGYTF.